This T cell receptor (beta chain) was identified during a study of early T cells in non-severe SARS-CoV-2 infection. Whole-study findings and limits: Matching results from VDJdb favored anti-spike CD8 responses, leaving private and CD4 specificities undetected.

This clonotype was seen repeatedly, ten times or more. Antigen unknown. With 0 bases clipped from V and 3 bases from J, the junction kept 3 bases outside the gene matches. The CDR3 has 17 amino acids. Germline V gene sequence: CDR1 LGHDT, CDR2 YNNKEL (reference sequence). Attachment of unique molecular identifiers was made to individual cDNA molecules. In TCRdb, the 5' RACE reads were re-called with MiXCR into one record per CDR3 protein. The repertoire holds some 53,000 distinct CDR3 sequences, with 8% as singletons. The chain links TRBV3-1 to TRBJ2-3; 13 positions match TRBD2. The sequencing input was whole blood. This TCR derives from an adult who was a healthcare worker with PCR-confirmed SARS-CoV-2 infection or an uninfected control (not recorded which). Here the CDR3 reads CASSQELAGGPTDTQYF. The CDR3 DNA reads as TGTGCCAGCAGCCAAGAACTAGCGGGAGGGCCGACAGATACGCAGTATTTT.